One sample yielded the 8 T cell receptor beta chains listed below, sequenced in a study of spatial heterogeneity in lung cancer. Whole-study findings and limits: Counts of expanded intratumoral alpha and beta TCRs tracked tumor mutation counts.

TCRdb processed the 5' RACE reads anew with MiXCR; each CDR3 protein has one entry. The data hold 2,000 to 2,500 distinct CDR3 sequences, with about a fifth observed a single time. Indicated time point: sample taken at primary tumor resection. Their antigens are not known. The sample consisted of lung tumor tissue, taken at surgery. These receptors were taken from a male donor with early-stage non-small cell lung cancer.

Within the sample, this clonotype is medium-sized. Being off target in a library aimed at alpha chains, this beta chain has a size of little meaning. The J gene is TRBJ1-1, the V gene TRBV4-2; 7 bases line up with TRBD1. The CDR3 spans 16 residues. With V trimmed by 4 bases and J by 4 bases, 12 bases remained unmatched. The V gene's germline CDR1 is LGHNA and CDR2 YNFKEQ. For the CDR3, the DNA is TGTGCCAGCAGCCTAGATCCTAGGGGGCTAGGCACTGAAGCTTTCTTT. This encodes CASSLDPRGLGTEAFF.

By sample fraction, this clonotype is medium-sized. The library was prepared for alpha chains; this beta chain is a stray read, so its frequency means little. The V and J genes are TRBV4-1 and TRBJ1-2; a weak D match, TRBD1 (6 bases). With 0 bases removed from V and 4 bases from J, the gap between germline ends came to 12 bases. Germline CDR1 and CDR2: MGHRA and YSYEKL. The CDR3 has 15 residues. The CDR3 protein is CASSQEQGASYGYTF. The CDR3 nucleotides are TGCGCCAGCAGCCAAGAACAGGGAGCCTCCTATGGCTACACCTTC.

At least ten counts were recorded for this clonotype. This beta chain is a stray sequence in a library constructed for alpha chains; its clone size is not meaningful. CDR3 residues: CASSQGSAYGYTF. The DNA for the CDR3 is TGCGCCAGCAGTCAGGGGTCGGCATATGGCTACACCTTC. The chain couples TRBV10-2 to TRBJ1-2; D might be TRBD1 (6 bases). Per the germline V gene, CDR1 is WSHSY and CDR2 is SAAADI. V dropped 5 bases and J dropped 5 bases, with 12 bases sitting between them. This CDR3 region has 13 residues.

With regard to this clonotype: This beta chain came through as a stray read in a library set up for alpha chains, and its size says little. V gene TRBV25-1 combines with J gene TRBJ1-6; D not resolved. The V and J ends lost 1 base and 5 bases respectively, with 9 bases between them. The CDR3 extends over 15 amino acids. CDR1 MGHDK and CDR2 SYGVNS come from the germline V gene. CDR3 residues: CASSESERNNSPLHF. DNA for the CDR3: TGTGCCAGCAGTGAATCAGAACGGAATAATTCACCCCTCCACTTT.

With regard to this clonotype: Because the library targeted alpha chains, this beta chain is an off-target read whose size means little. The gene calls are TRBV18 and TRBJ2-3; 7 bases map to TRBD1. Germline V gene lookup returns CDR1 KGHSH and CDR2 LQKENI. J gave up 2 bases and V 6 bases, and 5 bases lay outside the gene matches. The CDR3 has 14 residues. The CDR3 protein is CASSRDSNTDTQYF. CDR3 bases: TGTGCCAGCTCGAGGGACAGTAACACAGATACGCAGTATTTT.

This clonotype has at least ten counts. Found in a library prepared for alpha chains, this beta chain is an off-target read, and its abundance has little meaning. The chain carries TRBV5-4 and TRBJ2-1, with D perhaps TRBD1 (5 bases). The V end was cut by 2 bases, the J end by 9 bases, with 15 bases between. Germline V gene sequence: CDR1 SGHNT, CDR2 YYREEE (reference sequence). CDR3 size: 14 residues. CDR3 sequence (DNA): TGTGCCAGCAGCTTACCACAGGTTCAGAGTGAGCAGTTCTTC. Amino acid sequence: CASSLPQVQSEQFF.

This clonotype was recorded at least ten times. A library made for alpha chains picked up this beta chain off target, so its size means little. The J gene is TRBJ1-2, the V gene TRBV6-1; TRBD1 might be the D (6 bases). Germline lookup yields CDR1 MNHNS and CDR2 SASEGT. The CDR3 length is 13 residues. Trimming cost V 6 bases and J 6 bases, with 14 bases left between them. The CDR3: CASSPQGLNGYTF. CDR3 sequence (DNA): TGTGCCAGCAGCCCCCAGGGGTTAAATGGCTACACCTTC.

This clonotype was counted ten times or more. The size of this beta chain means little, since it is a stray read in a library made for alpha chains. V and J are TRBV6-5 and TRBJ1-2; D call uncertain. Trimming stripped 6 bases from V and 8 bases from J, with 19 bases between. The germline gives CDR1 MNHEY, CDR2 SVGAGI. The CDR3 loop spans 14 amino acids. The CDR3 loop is CASRDNLGREGYTF. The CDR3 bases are TGTGCCAGCAGAGATAACCTGGGGAGGGAGGGCTACACCTTC.